The rows below give T cell receptor beta chains drawn from one sample of a study of CD8 T cells in Susac syndrome. TCRdb redid the calling of the immunoSEQ multiplex PCR reads with MiXCR, one entry per CDR3 protein. The table lists 240,000 or so distinct CDR3 sequences, 90% to 97% of them singletons, with 0.08% to 0.11% in the top ten. Sequencing input: CD4+ T cells from PBMCs. These receptor sequences come from a human donor with Susac syndrome. Each CDR3 is given with its conserved first and last residue. A D gene is named only where the DNA matches it firmly. Rows give clone size only sometimes, using once, few, many, or a class for an expanded clone.

>TRBV9|NA|TRBJ2-1|NA
TGTGCCAGCAGCGTAAGTATCCCCCCCGCTGGGATGAATGAGCAGTTCTTC
CASSVSIPPAGMNEQFF
>TRBV29-1|NA|TRBJ1-2|NA
TGCAGCGTTGTTAAAGGGGTGGATGGCTACACCTTC
CSVVKGVDGYTF
>TRBV9|NA|TRBJ2-7|NA
TGTGCCAGCAGCAAGCGGGCCAGCTCCTACGAGCAGTACTTC
CASSKRASSYEQYF
>TRBV19|NA|TRBJ2-7|TRBD2
TGTGCCAGTAGTATTCTAGCGGGGGGCCAGTTCGAGCAGTACTTC
CASSILAGGQFEQYF
>TRBV30|once|TRBJ1-2|TRBD1
TGTGCCTGGAGTTGGACAGGGGTTAACTATGGCTACACCTTC
CAWSWTGVNYGYTF
>TRBV7-3|NA|TRBJ2-3|TRBD2
TGTGCCAGCAGCTTAAGGGCGGGAGGGAGCACAGATACGCAGTATTTT
CASSLRAGGSTDTQYF
>TRBV20-1|NA|TRBJ1-1|NA
TGCAGTGCTAGGGGGGGGGCAGCCGGGGTGACTGAAGCTTTCTTT
CSARGGAAGVTEAFF
>TRBV20-1|NA|TRBJ2-1|NA
TGCAGTGCCCTCTCCTACAATGAGCAGTTCTTC
CSALSYNEQFF
>TRBV6-1|once|TRBJ2-1|TRBD2
TGTGCCAGCGTCGAGCGGGGGGAGGAGAATGAGCAGTTCTTC
CASVERGEENEQFF
>TRBV12-3/TRBV12-4|NA|TRBJ1-2|NA
TGTGCCAGCATCAAGGACGGAGGCTACACCTTC
CASIKDGGYTF
>TRBV5-1|NA|TRBJ1-1|NA
TGCGCCAGCAGCTTGGTGGCAGGGACGGGAGAAGCTTTCTTT
CASSLVAGTGEAFF
>TRBV19|NA|TRBJ2-1|TRBD2
TGTGCCAGTAACCCATGGACTAGCGGGAGGGCGGGACAGTTCTTC
CASNPWTSGRAGQFF
>TRBV9|once|TRBJ1-1|NA
TGTGCCAGCAGCGTAAATGCCAGGACTGAAGCTTTCTTT
CASSVNARTEAFF
>TRBV10-3|NA|TRBJ1-3|NA
TGTGCCATCAGTACTGGAAACACCATATATTTT
CAISTGNTIYF
>TRBV6-5|once|TRBJ2-6|NA
TGTGCCAGCAGTCTACGAGGAGGGACCTTCTCTGGGGCCAACGTCCTGACTTTC
CASSLRGGTFSGANVLTF
>TRBV28|NA|TRBJ2-3|NA
TGTGCCAGCGTCCGCGGGGGCGCGGATACGCAGTATTTT
CASVRGGADTQYF
>TRBV25-1|NA|TRBJ1-4|NA
TGTGCCAGCAGTGAATTCAGGGGAAGTAGGGCTAATGAAAAACTGTTTTTT
CASSEFRGSRANEKLFF
>TRBV12-3/TRBV12-4|NA|TRBJ1-5|NA
TGTGCCAGCAGTCCTCAGAGCAATCAGCCCCAGCATTTT
CASSPQSNQPQHF
>TRBV3-1|NA|TRBJ1-1|NA
TGTGCCAGCAGCCAAGATCTTGGGGTCGGACAGCCTGAAGCTTTCTTT
CASSQDLGVGQPEAFF
>TRBV7-3|NA|TRBJ2-1|TRBD2
TGTGCCAGCAGCGGGCTAGCGGGAGGGGGCAATGAGCAGTTCTTC
CASSGLAGGGNEQFF
>TRBV7-9|NA|TRBJ2-3|NA
TGTGCCAGCAGCTTATTGACCTATCCAGATACGCAGTATTTT
CASSLLTYPDTQYF
>TRBV12-3/TRBV12-4|NA|TRBJ1-2|NA
TGTGCCAGCGCCCGAGGGGGCTACACCTTC
CASARGGYTF
>TRBV30|NA|TRBJ2-7|TRBD1
TGTGCCTGGAGTGACAAGCGGACAGGGGCCCCCTACGAGCAGTACTTC
CAWSDKRTGAPYEQYF
>TRBV20-1|NA|TRBJ2-1|NA
TGCAGTGCTAGAAAATCGAGCTCCTACAATGAGCAGTTCTTC
CSARKSSSYNEQFF
>TRBV20-1|NA|TRBJ2-7|NA
TGCAGTGCTAGACACTCCGGCGGGGCTGACGAGCAGTACTTC
CSARHSGGADEQYF
>TRBV3-1|NA|TRBJ2-2|TRBD1
TGTGCCAGCAGCCATGGACAGGGGACCGGGGAGCTGTTTTTT
CASSHGQGTGELFF
>TRBV25-1|once|TRBJ1-2|TRBD1
TGTGCCAGCAGTGAACCTTCGGACAGGGATGGCTACACCTTC
CASSEPSDRDGYTF
>TRBV15|NA|TRBJ2-5|NA
TGTGCCACCAGCAGAGATTTGGCTAGCACCCAAGAGACCCAGTACTTC
CATSRDLASTQETQYF
>TRBV24-1|NA|TRBJ2-1|TRBD1
TGTGCCACCAGTGGGGTAGGGACAGATCACAATGAGCAGTTCTTC
CATSGVGTDHNEQFF
>TRBV5-1|NA|TRBJ2-3|NA
TGCGCCAGCAGCTTTTTGGGCAGCGGGAGCACAGATACGCAGTATTTT
CASSFLGSGSTDTQYF
>TRBV28|NA|TRBJ2-1|TRBD2
TGTGCCAGCAGTCTCGGGGCTAGCGGGAGGTTCTACAATGAGCAGTTCTTC
CASSLGASGRFYNEQFF
>TRBV30|NA|TRBJ1-5|NA
TGTGCCTGGTCGAGGGCGAACAATCAGCCCCAGCATTTT
CAWSRANNQPQHF
>TRBV30|NA|TRBJ1-1|TRBD1
TGTGCCTGGAGCTCTAGACAGGGCGGGAACACTGAAGCTTTCTTT
CAWSSRQGGNTEAFF
>TRBV15|NA|TRBJ1-1|NA
TGTGCCACCAGCAGAGATGCGGGGGCGGCTTTCTTT
CATSRDAGAAFF
>TRBV5-1|NA|TRBJ2-5|NA
TGCGCCAGCAGCCCTAGTAGCGGCTATCCGGAGACCCAGTACTTC
CASSPSSGYPETQYF
>TRBV5-4|NA|TRBJ1-2|NA
TGTGCCAGCAGCTTGGGACAGCGACCCCTCTATGGCTACACCTTC
CASSLGQRPLYGYTF
>TRBV30|NA|TRBJ2-3|TRBD2
TGTGCCTGGAGCGACCTAGCGGGAGCAGGAGATACGCAGTATTTT
CAWSDLAGAGDTQYF
>TRBV15|NA|TRBJ1-5|TRBD1
TGTGCCACCAGCACGGACAGGGGAAGTCAGCCCCAGCATTTT
CATSTDRGSQPQHF
>TRBV9|NA|TRBJ2-5|NA
TGTGCCAGCAGCGTAGCTACGTTAGAGACCCAGTACTTC
CASSVATLETQYF
>TRBV28|NA|TRBJ1-5|NA
TGTGCCAGCAGATATGAGGGGGGCTTTGAGCAGCCCCAGCATTTT
CASRYEGGFEQPQHF
>TRBV15|NA|TRBJ1-5|NA
TGTGCCACCAGCAGAGACCCAAACAACGATCAGCCCCAGCATTTT
CATSRDPNNDQPQHF
>TRBV6-5|NA|TRBJ1-5|NA
TGTGCCAGCAGCCGGGACCCGAATCAGCCCCAGCATTTT
CASSRDPNQPQHF
>TRBV28|NA|TRBJ1-5|NA
TGTGCCAGCATTTCAGGGGGCAATCAGCCCCAGCATTTT
CASISGGNQPQHF
>TRBV5-1|NA|TRBJ1-1|NA
TGCGCCAGCAGCTTGTCTGGGGTTGCTGAAGCTTTCTTT
CASSLSGVAEAFF
>TRBV3-1|NA|TRBJ2-1|NA
TGTGCCAGCAGGATGGCTCTCCTTTCACGCAATGAGCAGTTCTTC
CASRMALLSRNEQFF
>TRBV30|once|TRBJ2-1|NA
TGTGCCTGGAGGCCCGGAATCAATGAGCAGTTCTTC
CAWRPGINEQFF
>TRBV9|NA|TRBJ2-1|NA
TGTGCCAGCAGCCCTACGTTCCAGGGTGAGCAGTTCTTC
CASSPTFQGEQFF
>TRBV29-1|once|TRBJ2-7|NA
TGCAGCGCCCGATCTAGTTCCTACGAGCAGTACTTC
CSARSSSYEQYF
>TRBV12-3/TRBV12-4|once|TRBJ2-5|TRBD2
TGTGCCAGCAGTTCGACTAGCGGGGAGACCCAGTACTTC
CASSSTSGETQYF
>TRBV9|NA|TRBJ2-1|NA
TGTGCCAGCAGCGTTCGGGGTTGGGGGAATGAGCAGTTCTTC
CASSVRGWGNEQFF
>TRBV15|NA|TRBJ2-3|NA
TGTGCCACTCGCCGGGGCCAGGGGACAGATACGCAGTATTTT
CATRRGQGTDTQYF
>TRBV2|NA|TRBJ1-2|NA
TGTGCCAGCCTCAAGGGCTACACCTTC
CASLKGYTF
>TRBV18|once|TRBJ1-4|TRBD1
TGTGCCAGCTCATCACCGGGACAACAGGGGGAAAAACTGTTTTTT
CASSSPGQQGEKLFF
>TRBV7-8|NA|TRBJ1-2|NA
TGTGCCAGCAGCGTCAGCGGGGGCGGGCCGGCTGGCTACACCTTC
CASSVSGGGPAGYTF
>TRBV2|once|TRBJ1-5|TRBD1
TGTGCCAGCAGTGGGGGACAGGGGATTAGCAATCAGCCCCAGCATTTT
CASSGGQGISNQPQHF